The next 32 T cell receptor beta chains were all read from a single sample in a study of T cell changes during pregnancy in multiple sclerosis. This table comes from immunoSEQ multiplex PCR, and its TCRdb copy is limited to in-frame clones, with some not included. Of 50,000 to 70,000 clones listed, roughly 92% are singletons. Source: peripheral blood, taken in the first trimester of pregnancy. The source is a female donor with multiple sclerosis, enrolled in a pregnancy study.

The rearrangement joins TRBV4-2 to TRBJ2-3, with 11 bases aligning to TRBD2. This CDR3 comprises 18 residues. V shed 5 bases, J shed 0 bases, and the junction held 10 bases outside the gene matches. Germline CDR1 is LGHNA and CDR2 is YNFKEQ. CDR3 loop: CASSWLAGGAASTDTQYF. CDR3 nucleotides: TGTGCCAGCAGCTGGCTAGCGGGGGGCGCCGCTAGCACAGATACGCAGTATTTT.

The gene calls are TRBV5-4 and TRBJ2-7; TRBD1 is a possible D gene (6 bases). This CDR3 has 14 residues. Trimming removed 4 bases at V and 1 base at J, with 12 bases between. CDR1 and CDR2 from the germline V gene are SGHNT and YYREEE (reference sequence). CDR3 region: CASSQPGQSYEQYF. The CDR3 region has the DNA TGTGCCAGCAGCCAACCCGGACAGTCCTACGAGCAGTACTTC.

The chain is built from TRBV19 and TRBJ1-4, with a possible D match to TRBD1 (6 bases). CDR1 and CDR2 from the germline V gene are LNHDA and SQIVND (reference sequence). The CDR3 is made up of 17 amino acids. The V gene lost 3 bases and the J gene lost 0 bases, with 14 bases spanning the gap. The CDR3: CASSIDRTRTTNEKLFF. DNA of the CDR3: TGTGCCAGTAGTATCGACAGGACTCGTACAACTAATGAAAAACTGTTTTTT.

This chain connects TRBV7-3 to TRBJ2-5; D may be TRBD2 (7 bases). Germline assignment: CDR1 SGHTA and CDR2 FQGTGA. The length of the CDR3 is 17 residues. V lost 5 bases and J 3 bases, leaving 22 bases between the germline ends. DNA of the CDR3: TGTGCCAGCAGCCCCAGAGGCTTCGCGGGGGCTGAAGAGACCCAGTACTTC. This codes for CASSPRGFAGAEETQYF.

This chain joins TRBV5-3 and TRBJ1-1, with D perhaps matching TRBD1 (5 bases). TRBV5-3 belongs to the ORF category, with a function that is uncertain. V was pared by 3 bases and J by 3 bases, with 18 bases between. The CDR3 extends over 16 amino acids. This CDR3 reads CARSCLGRGKDTEAFF. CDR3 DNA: TGTGCCAGAAGCTGCCTAGGTCGGGGGAAGGACACTGAAGCTTTCTTT.

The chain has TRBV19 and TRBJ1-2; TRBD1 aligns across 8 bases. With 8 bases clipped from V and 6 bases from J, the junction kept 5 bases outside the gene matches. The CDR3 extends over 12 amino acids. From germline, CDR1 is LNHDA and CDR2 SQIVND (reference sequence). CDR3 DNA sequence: TGTGCCAGTGAAACAGGGGGGAATGGCTACACCTTC. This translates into CASETGGNGYTF. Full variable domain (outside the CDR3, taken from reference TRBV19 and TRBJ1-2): DGGITQSPKYLFRKEGQNVTLSCEQNLNHDAMYWYRQDPGQGLRLIYYSQIVNDFQKGDIAEGYSVSREKKESFPLTVTSAQKNPTAFYLCASETGGNGYTFGSGTRLTVV.

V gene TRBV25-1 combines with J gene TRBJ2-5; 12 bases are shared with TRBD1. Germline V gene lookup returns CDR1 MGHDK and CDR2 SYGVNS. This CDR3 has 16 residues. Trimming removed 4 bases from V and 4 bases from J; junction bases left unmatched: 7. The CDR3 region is CASSATRDRGRETQYF. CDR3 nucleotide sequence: TGTGCCAGCAGTGCAACGCGGGACAGGGGGCGAGAGACCCAGTACTTC. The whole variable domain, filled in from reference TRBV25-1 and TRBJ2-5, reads EADIYQTPRYLVIGTGKKITLECSQTMGHDKMYWYQQDPGMELHLIHYSYGVNSTEKGDLSSESTVSRIRTEHFPLTLESARPSHTSQYLCASSATRDRGRETQYFGPGTRLLVL.

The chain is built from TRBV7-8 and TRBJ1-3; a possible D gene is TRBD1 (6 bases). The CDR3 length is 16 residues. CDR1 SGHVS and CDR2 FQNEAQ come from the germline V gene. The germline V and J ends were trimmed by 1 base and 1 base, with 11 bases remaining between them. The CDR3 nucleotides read TGTGCCAGCAGCTTAGTAGGGGGGGGGTCTGGAAACACCATATATTTT. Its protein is CASSLVGGGSGNTIYF.

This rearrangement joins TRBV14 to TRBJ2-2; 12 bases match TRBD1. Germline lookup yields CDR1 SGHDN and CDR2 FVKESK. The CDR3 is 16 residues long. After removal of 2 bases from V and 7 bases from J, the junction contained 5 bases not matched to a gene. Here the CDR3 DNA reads TGTGCCAGCAGCCAACGGGACAGGGGGCGAGGCGGGGAGCTGTTTTTT. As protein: CASSQRDRGRGGELFF.

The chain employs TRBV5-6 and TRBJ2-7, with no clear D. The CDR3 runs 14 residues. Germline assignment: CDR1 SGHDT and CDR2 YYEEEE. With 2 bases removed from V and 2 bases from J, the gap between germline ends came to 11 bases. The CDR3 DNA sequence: TGTGCCAGCAGCTTTGCGGATCTTACCTACGAGCAGTACTTC. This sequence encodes CASSFADLTYEQYF.

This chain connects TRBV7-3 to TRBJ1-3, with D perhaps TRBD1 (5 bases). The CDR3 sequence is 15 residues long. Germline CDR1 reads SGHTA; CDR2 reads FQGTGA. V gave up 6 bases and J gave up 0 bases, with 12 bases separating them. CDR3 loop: CASRPDRDSGNTIYF. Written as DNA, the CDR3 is TGTGCCAGCAGACCCGACAGAGACTCTGGAAACACCATATATTTT.

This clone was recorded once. Here the CDR3 reads CASSSPRVQGAFNEQFF. Written as DNA, the CDR3 is TGCGCCAGCAGCTCCCCGCGTGTACAGGGGGCTTTCAACGAGCAGTTCTTC. This chain uses TRBV5-1 with TRBJ2-1, with TRBD1 matching over 9 bases. Germline values: CDR1 SGHRS, CDR2 YFSETQ. The V segment lost 3 bases and the J segment 10 bases; nucleotides outside the gene matches: 17. This CDR3 spans 17 amino acids. Full variable domain (remainder filled in from reference TRBV5-1 and TRBJ2-1): KAGVTQTPRYLIKTRGQQVTLSCSPISGHRSVSWYQQTPGQGLQFLFEYFSETQRNKGNFPGRFSGRQFSNSRSEMNVSTLELGDSALYLCASSSPRVQGAFNEQFFGPGTRLTVL.

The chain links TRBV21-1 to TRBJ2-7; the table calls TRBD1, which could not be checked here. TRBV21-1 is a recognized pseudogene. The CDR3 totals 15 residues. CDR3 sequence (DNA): TGTGCCAGCAGCAATCAGGGGCCGAGCTCCTACGAGCAGTACTTC. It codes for CASSNQGPSSYEQYF.

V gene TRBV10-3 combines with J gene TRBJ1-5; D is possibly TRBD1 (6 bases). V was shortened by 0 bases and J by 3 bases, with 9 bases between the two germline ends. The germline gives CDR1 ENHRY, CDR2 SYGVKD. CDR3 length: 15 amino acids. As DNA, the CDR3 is TGTGCCATCAGTGAGTCCGGACAGATCAATCAGCCCCAGCATTTT. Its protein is CAISESGQINQPQHF.

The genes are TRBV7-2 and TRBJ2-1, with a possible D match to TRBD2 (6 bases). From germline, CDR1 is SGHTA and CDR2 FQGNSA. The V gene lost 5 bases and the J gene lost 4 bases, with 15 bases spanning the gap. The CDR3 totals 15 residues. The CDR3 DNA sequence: TGTGCCAGCAGCCCCCGGGACTGGACTTACAATGAGCAGTTCTTC. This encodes CASSPRDWTYNEQFF.

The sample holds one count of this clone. The DNA of the CDR3 is TGTGCCAGCAGTGAATCTGCGGCCCCCGGGGAGCTGTTTTTT. This encodes CASSESAAPGELFF. The chain uses TRBV25-1 and TRBJ2-2, with D unclear. Germline CDR1 is MGHDK and CDR2 is SYGVNS. V was shortened by 1 base and J by 6 bases, with 9 bases between the two germline ends. This CDR3 is 14 amino acids long.

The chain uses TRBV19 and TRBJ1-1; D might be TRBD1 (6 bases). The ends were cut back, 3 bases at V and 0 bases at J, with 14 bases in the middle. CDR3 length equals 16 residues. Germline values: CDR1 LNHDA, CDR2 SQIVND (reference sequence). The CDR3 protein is CASSILSGVLNTEAFF. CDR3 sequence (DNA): TGTGCCAGTAGTATCCTATCAGGGGTCTTGAACACTGAAGCTTTCTTT.

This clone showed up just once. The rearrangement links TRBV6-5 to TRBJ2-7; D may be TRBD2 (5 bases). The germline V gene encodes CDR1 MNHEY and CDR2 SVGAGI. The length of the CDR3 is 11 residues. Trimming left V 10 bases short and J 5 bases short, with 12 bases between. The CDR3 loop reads CATRGSHEQYF. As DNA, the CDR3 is TGTGCCACAAGAGGGTCCCACGAGCAGTACTTC.

This chain's CDR3 is CASSAQRGGLNEQFF. DNA for the CDR3: TGTGCCAGCAGCGCCCAGCGGGGGGGCCTAAATGAGCAGTTCTTC. The rearrangement uses TRBV5-4 and TRBJ2-1; 10 nucleotides agree with TRBD2. Germline CDR1 SGHNT, CDR2 YYREEE (reference sequence). This CDR3 is built from 15 residues. V lost 4 bases to trimming and J lost 7 bases; unmatched junction nucleotides: 8.

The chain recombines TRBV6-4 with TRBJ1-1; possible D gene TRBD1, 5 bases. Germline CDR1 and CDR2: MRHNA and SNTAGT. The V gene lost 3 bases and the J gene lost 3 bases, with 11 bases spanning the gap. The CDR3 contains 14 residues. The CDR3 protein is CASSERGYDTEAFF. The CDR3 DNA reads TGTGCCAGCAGTGAAAGGGGCTATGACACTGAAGCTTTCTTT.

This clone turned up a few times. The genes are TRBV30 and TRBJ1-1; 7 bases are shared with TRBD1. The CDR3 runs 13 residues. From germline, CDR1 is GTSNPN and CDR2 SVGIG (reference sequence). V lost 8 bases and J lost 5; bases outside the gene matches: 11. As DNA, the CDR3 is TGTGCCCGCGTACAAGGGGGCGGAACTGAAGCTTTCTTT. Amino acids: CARVQGGGTEAFF.

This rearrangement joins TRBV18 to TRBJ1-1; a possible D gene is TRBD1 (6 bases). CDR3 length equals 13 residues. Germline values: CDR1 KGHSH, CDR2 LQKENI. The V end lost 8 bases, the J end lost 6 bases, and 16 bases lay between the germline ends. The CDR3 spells CASTVKGGAEAFF. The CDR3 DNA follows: TGTGCCAGCACGGTCAAGGGGGGGGCTGAAGCTTTCTTT.

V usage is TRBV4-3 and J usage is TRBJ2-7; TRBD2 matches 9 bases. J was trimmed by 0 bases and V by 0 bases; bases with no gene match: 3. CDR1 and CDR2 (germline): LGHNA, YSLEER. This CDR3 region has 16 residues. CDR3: CASSQDLTSGSYEQYF. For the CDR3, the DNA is TGCGCCAGCAGCCAAGATCTGACTAGCGGCTCCTACGAGCAGTACTTC.

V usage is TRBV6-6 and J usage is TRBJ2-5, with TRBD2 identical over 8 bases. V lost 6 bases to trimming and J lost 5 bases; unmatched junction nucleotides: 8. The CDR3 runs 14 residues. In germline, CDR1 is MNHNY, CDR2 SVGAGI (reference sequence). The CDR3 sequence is CASRTLGGGETQYF. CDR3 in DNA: TGTGCCAGCAGAACACTCGGCGGGGGGGAGACCCAGTACTTC.

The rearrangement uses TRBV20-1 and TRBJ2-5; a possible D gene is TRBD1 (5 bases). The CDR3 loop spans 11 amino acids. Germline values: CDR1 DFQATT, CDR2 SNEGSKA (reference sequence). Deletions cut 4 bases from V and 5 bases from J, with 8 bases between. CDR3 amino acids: CSATGRETQYF. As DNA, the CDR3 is TGCAGTGCTACAGGGCGGGAGACCCAGTACTTC.

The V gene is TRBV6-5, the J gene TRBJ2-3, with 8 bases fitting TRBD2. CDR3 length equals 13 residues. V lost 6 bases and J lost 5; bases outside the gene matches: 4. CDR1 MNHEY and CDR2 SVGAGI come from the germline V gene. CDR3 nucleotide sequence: TGTGCCAGCAGCCCGGCGGGGGGAGATACGCAGTATTTT. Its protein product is CASSPAGGDTQYF.

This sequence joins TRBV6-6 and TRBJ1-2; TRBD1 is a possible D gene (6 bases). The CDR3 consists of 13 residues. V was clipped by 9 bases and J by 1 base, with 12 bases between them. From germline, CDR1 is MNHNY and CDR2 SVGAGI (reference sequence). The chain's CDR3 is CASVGQINYGYTF. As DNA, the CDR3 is TGTGCCAGTGTCGGACAGATTAACTATGGCTACACCTTC.

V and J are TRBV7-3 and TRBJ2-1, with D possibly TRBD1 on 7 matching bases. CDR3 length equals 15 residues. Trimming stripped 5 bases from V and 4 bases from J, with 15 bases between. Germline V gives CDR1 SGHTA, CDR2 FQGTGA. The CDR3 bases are TGTGCCAGCAGCGCGGGGACAGCTAAGTACAATGAGCAGTTCTTC. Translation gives CASSAGTAKYNEQFF.

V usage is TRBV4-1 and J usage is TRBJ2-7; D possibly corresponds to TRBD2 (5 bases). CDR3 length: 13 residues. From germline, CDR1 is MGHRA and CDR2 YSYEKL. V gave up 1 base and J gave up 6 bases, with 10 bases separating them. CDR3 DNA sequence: TGCGCCAGCAGCCAAGCCGAGGGTTTCGAGCAGTACTTC. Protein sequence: CASSQAEGFEQYF.

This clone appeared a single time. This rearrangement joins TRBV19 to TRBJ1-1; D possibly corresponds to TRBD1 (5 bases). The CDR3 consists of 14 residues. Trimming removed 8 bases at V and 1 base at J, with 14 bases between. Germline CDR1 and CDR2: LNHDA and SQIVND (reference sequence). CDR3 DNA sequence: TGTGCCAGTCGCCCGGGGGTAGGGAACACTGAAGCTTTCTTT. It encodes CASRPGVGNTEAFF.

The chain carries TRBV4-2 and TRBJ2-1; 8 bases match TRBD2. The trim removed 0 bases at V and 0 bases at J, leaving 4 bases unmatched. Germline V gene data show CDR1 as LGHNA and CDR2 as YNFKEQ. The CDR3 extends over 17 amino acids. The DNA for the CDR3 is TGTGCCAGCAGCCAAGATCCCAGCGGGGGCTCCTACAATGAGCAGTTCTTC. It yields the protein CASSQDPSGGSYNEQFF.

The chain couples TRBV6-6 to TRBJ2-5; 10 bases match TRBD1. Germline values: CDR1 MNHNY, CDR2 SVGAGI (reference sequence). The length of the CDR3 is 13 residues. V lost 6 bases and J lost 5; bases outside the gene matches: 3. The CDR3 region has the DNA TGTGCCAGCAGCGACAGGGGGCGTGAGACCCAGTACTTC. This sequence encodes CASSDRGRETQYF.